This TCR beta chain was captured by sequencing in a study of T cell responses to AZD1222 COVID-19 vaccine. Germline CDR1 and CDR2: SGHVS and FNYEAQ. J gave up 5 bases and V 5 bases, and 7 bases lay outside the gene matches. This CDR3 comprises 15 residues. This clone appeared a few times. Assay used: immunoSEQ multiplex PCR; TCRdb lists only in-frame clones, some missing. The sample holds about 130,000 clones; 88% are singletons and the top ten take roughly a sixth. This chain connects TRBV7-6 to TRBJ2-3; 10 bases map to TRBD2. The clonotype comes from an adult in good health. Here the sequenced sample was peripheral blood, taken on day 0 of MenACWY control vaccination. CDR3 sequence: CASSITSGMQDTQYF. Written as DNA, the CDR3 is TGTGCCAGCAGCATAACTAGCGGGATGCAAGATACGCAGTATTTT.